The 23 T cell receptor beta chains below all came from one sample that was sequenced in a study of CD4 and CD8 cells across lung adenocarcinoma regions (dated by TCRdb to between 2017 and 2018). The library was made by PCR. The instrument given in TCRdb is HiSeq X Ten. TCRdb applied fastp at Q25 and MiXCR to the public reads, then kept only in-frame beta chains. CDR3 protein sequences are deduplicated, and each keeps its most common genes and DNA. Present in this sample are about 8,400 distinct CDR3 sequences, about 51% of which were seen just once. About a fifth of the sample goes to the ten largest clones. Sequencing used CD8+ T cells from the center of a lung tumor. What the cell subset or site label conveys for this sample: tumor center region. Every receptor here comes from a female donor with lung adenocarcinoma. The CD4 and CD8 labels of this study may be unreliable.

As concerns this clonotype: Germline and junction disagree at one end, which may indicate a read error. This chain links TRBV6-1 with TRBJ2-5; unclear D gene. The CDR3 runs to 16 residues. CDR1 and CDR2 (germline): MNHNS, SASEGT. The CDR3 nucleotides read TGTGCCAGCACCCTCTCGGGTGGCGGTGACCAAGACACCCAGTACTTC. This gives the protein CASTLSGGGDQDTQYF.

This clonotype was seen at least ten times. A read error may be the cause here, since a much bigger clone is one base away. The chain carries TRBV12-3 or TRBV12-4 and TRBJ2-1; 7 nucleotides match TRBD2. The V and J ends lost 6 bases and 13 bases, in that order; junction bases with no gene match: 9. The CDR3 is 12 amino acids. CDR3: CASRFAGETQFF. The CDR3 DNA is TGTGCCAGCAGGTTCGCGGGGGAGACCCAGTTCTTC.

This clonotype was counted many times. The V call is TRBV6-5, the J call TRBJ1-2, with 9 bases identical to TRBD1. V trimming: 0 bases; J trimming: 7 bases; junction bases outside the gene matches: 6. The CDR3 totals 15 residues. In germline, CDR1 is MNHEY, CDR2 SVGAGI. The CDR3 DNA reads TGTGCCAGCAGTTACTCGACACAGGGGGCAGGTGGCTACACCTTC. This translates into CASSYSTQGAGGYTF.

Relative to its sample, this clonotype is large. The DNA of the CDR3 is TGTGCCAGCATCCACCTTGTCCGGGCTTCGGACACTGAAGCTTTCTTT. Amino acid sequence: CASIHLVRASDTEAFF. The gene calls are TRBV7-2 and TRBJ1-1, with D uncertain. Trimming removed 7 bases at V and 3 bases at J, with 21 bases between. Per germline, CDR1 SGHTA and CDR2 FQGNSA. The CDR3 runs 16 residues.

CDR3 nucleotides: TGTGCGGGCAGCTTAAGCAGGAACACAGATACGCAGTATTTT. It specifies CAGSLSRNTDTQYF. The chain couples TRBV7-3 to TRBJ2-3; D gene ambiguous. This CDR3 has 14 amino acids. CDR1 and CDR2 (germline): SGHTA, FQGTGA.

The sample holds many counts of this clonotype. The chain carries TRBV7-2 and TRBJ1-1; 7 nucleotides agree with TRBD1. Germline loops: CDR1 SGHTA, CDR2 FQGNSA. This CDR3 region has 16 residues. V lost 4 bases, J lost 11 bases, and 19 bases stayed unmatched. CDR3 sequence reads: CASSSETGTAQLAAFF. CDR3 nucleotides: TGTGCCAGCAGCTCCGAAACCGGGACAGCACAACTTGCGGCTTTCTTT.

On this clonotype itself: The junction departs from germline at one end; a sequencing error may be responsible. The chain joins TRBV10-3 to TRBJ2-1; D call uncertain. CDR3 length: 11 amino acids. Germline-derived CDR1 and CDR2 are ENHRY and SYGVKD. In DNA, the CDR3 is TGTGGGATCACAGACCAGGATACCCAGTATTTC. Translation: CGITDQDTQYF.

This clonotype was found many times. The chain has TRBV6-1 and TRBJ1-1; D ambiguous. The CDR3 consists of 14 residues. The V end lost 6 bases, the J end lost 3 bases, and 14 bases lay between the germline ends. Per germline, CDR1 MNHNS and CDR2 SASEGT. Here the CDR3 reads CASRNGNRDTEAFF. The DNA for the CDR3 is TGTGCCAGCAGAAACGGTAACCGCGACACTGAAGCTTTCTTT.

The rearrangement links TRBV7-6 to TRBJ2-4; 8 bases line up with TRBD2. The CDR3 is made up of 18 amino acids. V lost 4 bases, J lost 5 bases, and 16 bases stayed unmatched. From germline, CDR1 is SGHVS and CDR2 FNYEAQ. The CDR3 DNA follows: TGTGCCAGCAGCTCCCTTAAGGGCGCGGGGGGAGACCAAAACATTCAGTACTTC. It translates to CASSSLKGAGGDQNIQYF.

This clonotype was counted a few times. This chain uses TRBV27 with TRBJ1-4; 8 nucleotides match TRBD1. The trim removed 4 bases at V and 7 bases at J, leaving 5 bases unmatched. The CDR3 sequence is 14 residues long. Germline CDR1 and CDR2: MNHEY and SMNVEV (reference sequence). The DNA for the CDR3 is TGTGCCAGCAGTTCCACAGGGGGGGGTGAAAAACTGTTTTTT. This translates into CASSSTGGGEKLFF.

The chain combines TRBV6-2 or TRBV6-3 with TRBJ2-6; unclear D gene. Trimming stripped 6 bases from V and 3 bases from J, with 6 bases between. The CDR3 consists of 13 residues. From germline, CDR1 is MNHEY and CDR2 SVGEGT. The CDR3 DNA reads as TGTGCCAGCAGCGTACGTGGGGCCAACGTCCTGACTTTC. The encoded protein is CASSVRGANVLTF.

This clonotype appeared many times. J is TRBJ2-7 and V is TRBV7-8; 13 bases are shared with TRBD2. The CDR3 covers 17 residues. The germline V gene has CDR1 SGHVS and CDR2 FQNEAQ. After removal of 1 base from V and 6 bases from J, the junction contained 9 bases not matched to a gene. The CDR3 loop reads CASSLGLGLAGYFEQYF. In nucleotides, the CDR3 is TGTGCCAGCAGCTTAGGGTTGGGACTAGCGGGATATTTCGAGCAGTACTTC.

Note on this clonotype: The junction and the germline gene differ at one end; a read error may be behind it. The chain employs TRBV10-2 and TRBJ2-4; 9 bases line up with TRBD2. The V gene's germline CDR1 is WSHSY and CDR2 SAAADI. The CDR3 is made up of 14 amino acids. The CDR3 here is CAGNQGLAQDTQYF. The DNA for the CDR3 is TGTGCGGGCAACCAGGGACTAGCCCAAGACACTCAGTACTTC.

The table lists this clonotype with many counts. The J gene is TRBJ2-1, the V gene TRBV6-1; the match to TRBD2 covers 10 bases. V lost 3 bases, J lost 9 bases, and 11 bases stayed unmatched. The CDR3 is 16 residues long. Germline V gene lookup returns CDR1 MNHNS and CDR2 SASEGT. The CDR3 loop reads CASSEVSAGGWGEQFF. CDR3 coding DNA: TGTGCCAGCAGTGAGGTCTCAGCGGGGGGGTGGGGTGAGCAGTTCTTC.

In its sample, this clonotype ranks as large. The rearrangement joins TRBV11-2 to TRBJ2-7; possibly TRBD2 for D (6 bases). The germline V and J ends were trimmed by 3 bases and 2 bases, with 14 bases remaining between them. There are 15 residues in the CDR3. The germline V gene encodes CDR1 SGHAT and CDR2 FQNNGV. CDR3 loop: CASSLARGAAYEQYF. DNA for the CDR3: TGTGCCAGCAGCTTGGCCCGCGGGGCAGCCTACGAGCAGTACTTC.

This rearrangement joins TRBV30 to TRBJ2-7, with no clear D. The ends were cut back, 4 bases at V and 0 bases at J, with 13 bases in the middle. CDR1 and CDR2 from the germline V gene are GTSNPN and SVGIG (reference sequence). This CDR3 is 14 amino acids long. CDR3 sequence reads: CAWKRAPSSYEQYF. CDR3 nucleotides: TGTGCCTGGAAAAGAGCCCCGAGCTCCTACGAGCAGTACTTC.

This clonotype was counted once. The chain recombines TRBV12-3 or TRBV12-4 with TRBJ2-4; unclear D gene. V lost 5 bases to trimming and J lost 12 bases, with 17 bases between them. CDR3 size: 13 residues. CDR3 DNA sequence: TGTGCCAGCAGTCTGGGGAACGTGGAGACTCAGTACTTC. Translated, it gives CASSLGNVETQYF.

This clonotype was counted ten times or more. The chain has TRBV7-3 and TRBJ2-1, with 7 bases matching TRBD1. This CDR3 has 16 residues. V lost 5 bases to trimming and J lost 0 bases; unmatched junction nucleotides: 7. Germline V gene data show CDR1 as SGHTA and CDR2 as FQGTGA. CDR3 DNA sequence: TGTGCCAGCAGCGTACTGACAGGGAGCTCCTACAATGAGCAGTTCTTC. Its translation: CASSVLTGSSYNEQFF.

This clonotype rates as medium-sized. V gene TRBV7-3 combines with J gene TRBJ2-1; maybe TRBD2 (6 bases). Germline assignment: CDR1 SGHTA and CDR2 FQGTGA. Trimming pared 5 bases from V and 3 bases from J, leaving 14 bases between. The length of the CDR3 is 15 residues. The CDR3 sequence: CASSPGGPGYNEQFF. Written as DNA, the CDR3 is TGTGCCAGCAGCCCTGGAGGGCCGGGCTACAATGAGCAGTTCTTC.

With respect to this clonotype: An end of the junction differs from the germline gene, which may be a read error. This chain joins TRBV7-7 and TRBJ2-3, with unresolved D. The CDR3 totals 15 residues. Germline loops: CDR1 SSHAT, CDR2 FNYEAQ (reference sequence). The CDR3 reads CGSSLGCGGTETQYF. The CDR3 DNA is TGTGGTAGCAGCTTAGGGTGCGGTGGCACAGAGACGCAGTATTTT.

The chain combines TRBV7-2 with TRBJ2-3; TRBD2 matches at 12 bases. V gave up 6 bases and J gave up 4 bases; unmatched junction bases: 20. Germline V CDR1 and CDR2: SGHTA, FQGNSA. The CDR3 loop spans 20 amino acids. CDR3 in DNA: TGTGCCAGCAGATTATTTGGACTAGCGGGATTGGGGGGAGATTCAGATACGCAGTATTTT. Its protein product is CASRLFGLAGLGGDSDTQYF.

The V gene is TRBV5-1, the J gene TRBJ2-1; 13 nucleotides align to TRBD2. With V trimmed by 0 bases and J by 1 base, 7 bases remained unmatched. Per the germline V gene, CDR1 is SGHRS and CDR2 is YFSETQ. There are 19 residues in the CDR3. CDR3 in amino acids: CASSLGTSGGAGSYNEQFF. CDR3 sequence (DNA): TGCGCCAGCAGCTTGGGAACTAGCGGGGGGGCGGGGTCCTACAATGAGCAGTTCTTC.

The CDR3 nucleotides are TGCAGCGTCGGTCGGTTGACCCCCTACGAGCAGTACTTC. It translates to CSVGRLTPYEQYF. The rearrangement uses TRBV29-1 and TRBJ2-5; no clear D. The closer fit of TRBJ2-7 to the DNA end suggests the J call may be wrong. The germline V gene has CDR1 SQVTM and CDR2 ANQGSEA. The CDR3 contains 13 residues.